Below, 30 T cell receptor beta chains from the same sample are listed, as sequenced in a study of immune evolution from preneoplasia to lung adenocarcinoma. Method: immunoSEQ multiplex PCR; TCRdb's copy keeps in-frame clones and lacks some. The sample carries around 41,000 clones, 70% to 80% recorded once. The sequenced material came from FFPE invasive lung adenocarcinoma tissue. Source of these receptors: a person aged 55 to 75 with lung adenocarcinoma.

The chain recombines TRBV29-1 with TRBJ2-5; D unresolved. The CDR3 is made up of 12 amino acids. V was pared by 7 bases and J by 5 bases, with 14 bases between. Germline loops: CDR1 SQVTM, CDR2 ANQGSEA. The CDR3 DNA reads TGCAGCGCCTCCCCCGGTACGGAGACCCAGTACTTC. Protein sequence: CSASPGTETQYF.

The genes are TRBV23-1 and TRBJ2-7; D ambiguous. TRBV23-1 is annotated as an ORF whose role is uncertain. V lost 1 base, J lost 3 bases, and 10 bases lay in between. CDR3 size: 14 residues. The CDR3 nucleotides are TGCGCCAGCAGTCAATGGCCCTACAGCTACGAGCAGTACTTC. It is translated as CASSQWPYSYEQYF.

The J gene is TRBJ2-1, the V gene TRBV11-2; D not resolved. The CDR3 contains 14 residues. V lost 2 bases and J lost 5, with 10 bases in between. Germline V gene lookup returns CDR1 SGHAT and CDR2 FQNNGV. The CDR3 DNA follows: TGTGCCAGCAGCTTAAATGTGAATAACAATGAGCAGTTCTTC. It yields the protein CASSLNVNNNEQFF.

This rearrangement joins TRBV4-1 to TRBJ2-1; 8 nucleotides align to TRBD1. This CDR3 has 16 amino acids. CDR1 is MGHRA, CDR2 YSYEKL, per germline. The ends lost 3 bases at V and 5 bases at J; junction bases unmatched: 9. CDR3: CASSQEDREIHNEQFF. The DNA for the CDR3 is TGCGCCAGCAGCCAGGAGGACAGGGAGATACACAATGAGCAGTTCTTC.

This rearrangement joins TRBV7-6 to TRBJ2-1, with 11 bases matching TRBD2. Trimming at V came to 7 bases and at J to 7 bases, leaving 9 bases not matched to a gene. The germline V gene has CDR1 SGHVS and CDR2 FNYEAQ. CDR3 length: 15 amino acids. CDR3: CASKPGLAGANEQFF. The CDR3 region has the DNA TGTGCCAGCAAACCAGGACTAGCGGGTGCTAATGAGCAGTTCTTC.

V usage is TRBV2 and J usage is TRBJ1-2, with a possible D match to TRBD1 (5 bases). The CDR3 loop spans 14 amino acids. Trimming left V 4 bases short and J 8 bases short, with 17 bases between. Germline values: CDR1 SNHLY, CDR2 FYNNEI. CDR3 sequence: CASSAVPGEGGYTF. The CDR3 nucleotides are TGTGCCAGCAGTGCCGTTCCGGGGGAAGGGGGCTACACCTTC. Complete variable domain (other parts from reference TRBV2 and TRBJ1-2): EPEVTQTPSHQVTQMGQEVILRCVPISNHLYFYWYRQILGQKVEFLVSFYNNEISEKSEIFDDQFSVERPDGSNFTLKIRSTKLEDSAMYFCASSAVPGEGGYTFGSGTRLTVV.

The genes are TRBV19 and TRBJ2-1; TRBD2 agrees at 14 bases. V lost 4 bases to trimming and J lost 9 bases; unmatched junction nucleotides: 5. Looked up from germline, CDR1 is LNHDA and CDR2 is SQIVND (reference sequence). The CDR3 is 15 amino acids. CDR3 sequence: CASSTGTSGSSEQFF. The CDR3 nucleotides read TGTGCCAGTAGTACCGGGACTAGCGGGAGCAGTGAGCAGTTCTTC.

The chain links TRBV18 to TRBJ1-1; D is perhaps TRBD1 (5 bases). The germline V and J ends were trimmed by 5 bases and 7 bases, with 14 bases remaining between them. The CDR3 runs 13 residues. Germline loops: CDR1 KGHSH, CDR2 LQKENI. CDR3 DNA: TGTGCCAGCTCAACCGGGACCTACATTGAAGCTTTCTTT. Its protein is CASSTGTYIEAFF.

This clone was found a few times. The chain joins TRBV27 to TRBJ2-7; TRBD1 agrees at 8 bases. Germline V gene data show CDR1 as MNHEY and CDR2 as SMNVEV (reference sequence). The CDR3 is made up of 14 amino acids. CDR3 DNA sequence: TGTTCAACGAGGATTCCGGGACAGGTCTACGAGCAGTACTTC. Translated, it gives CSTRIPGQVYEQYF.

This clone was recorded only once. V is TRBV21-1 and J is TRBJ2-7; TRBD2 was called by the table and not checked on the DNA. TRBV21-1 is a pseudogene. The CDR3 is 15 residues long. This chain's CDR3 is CASSRKGGLTYEQYF. CDR3 nucleotides: TGTGCCAGCAGCCGAAAGGGGGGACTAACCTACGAGCAGTACTTC.

The chain links TRBV10-3 to TRBJ2-7, with 10 bases aligning to TRBD1. This CDR3 region has 14 residues. V dropped 8 bases and J dropped 6; count of bases not matched to a gene: 10. Germline assignment: CDR1 ENHRY and CDR2 SYGVKD. The CDR3, as DNA: TGTGCCATCGAGTCGGGACAGGGGAGGTCCGAGCAGTACTTC. Protein product: CAIESGQGRSEQYF.

V is TRBV5-4 and J is TRBJ2-7, with D maybe TRBD1 (5 bases). There are 11 residues in the CDR3. V was shortened by 4 bases and J by 5 bases, with 7 bases between the two germline ends. Germline V gene sequence: CDR1 SGHNT, CDR2 YYREEE (reference sequence). CDR3 residues: CASSQGNEQYF. CDR3 DNA sequence: TGTGCCAGCAGCCAGGGCAACGAGCAGTACTTC.

The rearrangement links TRBV6-1 to TRBJ1-5; a possible D gene is TRBD1 (6 bases). Germline lookup yields CDR1 MNHNS and CDR2 SASEGT. CDR3 length equals 15 residues. V shed 6 bases and J shed 1 base, with 13 bases lying between them. DNA of the CDR3: TGTGCCAGCAGGGGGGGGGACAAAAGCAATCAGCCCCAGCATTTT. Translated, it gives CASRGGDKSNQPQHF.

The chain employs TRBV2 and TRBJ2-5; D call uncertain. V lost 9 bases and J 5 bases, leaving 13 bases between the germline ends. The CDR3 contains 12 residues. The germline V gene encodes CDR1 SNHLY and CDR2 FYNNEI. The CDR3 DNA sequence: TGTGCCAGTCAAAGGGCCTCGGAGACCCAGTACTTC. It translates to CASQRASETQYF.

This clone was detected only a few times. This chain uses TRBV16 with TRBJ2-3; 7 bases are shared with TRBD2. CDR1 is KGHSY, CDR2 FQNENV, per germline. CDR3 length: 14 residues. The J segment lost 5 bases and the V segment lost 2 bases, leaving 4 bases of the junction unmatched. The CDR3, as DNA: TGTGCCAGCAGCCAAGGTCCGGGAGGAGATACGCAGTATTTT. It codes for CASSQGPGGDTQYF.

This sequence joins TRBV7-8 and TRBJ1-4; no firm D call. V lost 5 bases and J 8 bases, leaving 21 bases between the germline ends. Germline V gene sequence: CDR1 SGHVS, CDR2 FQNEAQ. The CDR3 runs 16 residues. DNA for the CDR3: TGTGCCAGCAGCCGCGGAAGTCTGATCTCGGAGGAAAAACTGTTTTTT. Protein sequence: CASSRGSLISEEKLFF.

The chain recombines TRBV5-4 with TRBJ2-5, with D possibly matching TRBD2 (7 bases). With 0 bases removed from V and 0 bases from J, the gap between germline ends came to 15 bases. The CDR3 covers 17 residues. Germline V gene lookup returns CDR1 SGHNT and CDR2 YYREEE (reference sequence). The CDR3 coding sequence is TGTGCCAGCAGCTTGGTTGGCGGGGGCAAGTACCAAGAGACCCAGTACTTC. Translating gives CASSLVGGGKYQETQYF.

The chain couples TRBV19 to TRBJ2-1; no firm D call. In germline, CDR1 is LNHDA, CDR2 SQIVND (reference sequence). V was pared by 7 bases and J by 4 bases, with 23 bases between. The CDR3 contains 17 residues. CDR3 protein: CASNRAVATSPYNEQFF. The DNA of the CDR3 is TGTGCCAGTAATAGGGCAGTGGCTACGAGTCCATACAATGAGCAGTTCTTC.

The CDR3 sequence is CASSQEPRPSYEQYF. CDR3 in DNA: TGCGCCAGCAGCCAGGAGCCGCGGCCCTCTTACGAGCAGTACTTC. The rearrangement links TRBV4-3 to TRBJ2-7; D unclear. Germline V gene sequence: CDR1 LGHNA, CDR2 YSLEER. The ends were cut back, 3 bases at V and 4 bases at J, with 16 bases in the middle. CDR3 length: 15 amino acids.

The V call is TRBV6-5, the J call TRBJ2-7; TRBD2 agrees at 9 bases. Trimming took 2 bases from V and 2 from J; bases not matched to a gene: 1. Per germline, CDR1 MNHEY and CDR2 SVGAGI. The CDR3 length is 14 residues. The CDR3 spells CASSYGGRAYEQYF. The DNA of the CDR3 is TGTGCCAGCAGTTACGGCGGGAGGGCCTACGAGCAGTACTTC.

As regards this clone: This sample includes further DNA sequences coding for the same CDR3. The chain recombines TRBV2 with TRBJ2-7; 7 bases are shared with TRBD2. V was pared by 6 bases and J by 5 bases, with 7 bases of the junction left unmatched. Germline CDR1 is SNHLY and CDR2 is FYNNEI. This CDR3 contains 13 residues. The CDR3 sequence is CASRETSFNEQYF. DNA for the CDR3: TGTGCCAGCAGAGAGACTAGCTTCAACGAGCAGTACTTC.

This sequence joins TRBV18 and TRBJ2-1; 7 bases agree with TRBD2. J was trimmed by 4 bases and V by 0 bases; bases with no gene match: 3. CDR1 and CDR2 from the germline V gene are KGHSH and LQKENI. CDR3 length: 15 amino acids. This chain's CDR3 is CASSPPSGGYNEQFF. In nucleotides, the CDR3 is TGTGCCAGCTCACCACCGTCGGGGGGATACAATGAGCAGTTCTTC.

This clone was picked up a small number of times. The V and J genes are TRBV5-1 and TRBJ1-2; D is unresolved. Trimming pared 5 bases from V and 3 bases from J, leaving 8 bases between. Per the germline V gene, CDR1 is SGHRS and CDR2 is YFSETQ. This CDR3 is 12 amino acids long. As DNA, the CDR3 is TGCGCCAGCAGGGGGAATTACTATGGCTACACCTTC. Translation gives CASRGNYYGYTF.

This rearrangement joins TRBV7-2 to TRBJ2-2; TRBD1 is a possible D gene (5 bases). CDR1 is SGHTA, CDR2 FQGNSA, per germline. V lost 2 bases and J 6 bases, leaving 7 bases between the germline ends. The CDR3 has 13 amino acids. Written as DNA, the CDR3 is TGTGCCAGCAGCTTACAACAGGCCGGGGAGCTGTTTTTT. It is translated as CASSLQQAGELFF.

The chain carries TRBV5-5 and TRBJ1-5; D gene unclear. This CDR3 is 15 amino acids long. Germline values: CDR1 SGHKS, CDR2 YYEKEE (reference sequence). V lost 0 bases, J lost 0 bases, and 7 bases lay in between. CDR3 protein: CASSLVSDSNQPQHF. The CDR3 DNA is TGTGCCAGCAGCTTGGTTTCGGATAGCAATCAGCCCCAGCATTTT.

This chain uses TRBV11-3 with TRBJ2-5; 10 bases line up with TRBD2. CDR3 length: 17 amino acids. Per germline, CDR1 SGHNT and CDR2 YENEEA. The junction had 15 bases not matched to a gene; V was cut back by 6 bases and J by 5 bases. The CDR3: CASRGTKREGPGETQYF. CDR3 bases: TGTGCCAGCAGAGGAACGAAGCGGGAGGGCCCCGGGGAGACCCAGTACTTC.

The chain uses TRBV6-5 and TRBJ1-1; the D gene is possibly TRBD1 (5 bases). The CDR3 length is 13 residues. With 0 bases removed from V and 6 bases from J, the gap between germline ends came to 8 bases. Germline V gives CDR1 MNHEY, CDR2 SVGAGI. The CDR3 DNA is TGTGCCAGCAGTTACTCTCGCAGGGCTGAAGCTTTCTTT. It codes for CASSYSRRAEAFF.

Only a few counts were recorded for this clone. This chain uses TRBV18 with TRBJ2-7; D call uncertain. The V end lost 2 bases, the J end lost 3 bases, and 11 bases lay between the germline ends. The CDR3 is 14 amino acids. Per the germline V gene, CDR1 is KGHSH and CDR2 is LQKENI. The CDR3 DNA follows: TGTGCCAGCTCACCAATCATTCGAAACTACGAGCAGTACTTC. Translating gives CASSPIIRNYEQYF.

The CDR3 nucleotides read TGCAGCGTTGGGTCCTCGTCCGGGCGAGCTTTCTTT. Translating it yields CSVGSSSGRAFF. The V gene is TRBV29-1, the J gene TRBJ1-1; no clear D gene. The CDR3 runs 12 residues. Trimming left V 4 bases short and J 10 bases short, with 16 bases between. Germline CDR1 is SQVTM and CDR2 is ANQGSEA.

A single count supports this clone. The chain combines TRBV11-2 with TRBJ2-3; D is perhaps TRBD2 (5 bases). V lost 4 bases and J 1 base, leaving 9 bases between the germline ends. Germline CDR1 reads SGHAT; CDR2 reads FQNNGV. The CDR3 is 14 amino acids. DNA of the CDR3: TGTGCCAGCAGCTCTGGACTTCGCACAGATACGCAGTATTTT. Translated, it gives CASSSGLRTDTQYF. Variable domain in full (rest from reference TRBV11-2 and TRBJ2-3): EAGVAQSPRYKIIEKRQSVAFWCNPISGHATLYWYQQILGQGPKLLIQFQNNGVVDDSQLPKDRFSAERLKGVDSTLKIQPAKLEDSAVYLCASSSGLRTDTQYFGPGTRLTVL.